Described below is a single TCR beta chain sequence and its context. The source of the sample is a study of blood T cell repertoires in COVID-19. About the study: The origin of the acute and convalescent COVID-19 samples was the United States, Italy and Spain.

Study processing details: Estimation of nucleated cell counts relied on the amplification of reference gene primers. Here immunoSEQ multiplex PCR was the method, and the copy in TCRdb shows in-frame clones only, minus some. That table gives V, J and clone size, and the DNA gave D and trimming. The sample lists about 100,000 clones, about 84% occurring once. The source is a human donor in a cohort sampled during active COVID-19. The sequenced material came from peripheral blood.

Here the CDR3 reads CATSATPAVNTEAFF. CDR3 sequence (DNA): TGTGCCACCTCAGCGACTCCAGCGGTGAACACTGAAGCTTTCTTT. This sequence joins TRBV10-3 and TRBJ1-1; D unclear. V dropped 10 bases and J dropped 0 bases, with 18 bases sitting between them. The V gene's germline CDR1 is ENHRY and CDR2 SYGVKD. The CDR3 sequence is 15 residues long.